These 3 T cell receptor beta chains were sequenced from one sample in a study of cytomegalovirus exposure and HLA in healthy donors. This PCR relied on a set of 60 Vbeta primers and 13 Jbeta primers. Clones were read by immunoSEQ multiplex PCR, and TCRdb kept only the in-frame ones, dropping some. The sample consists of about 160,000 clones, around 83% of them appearing once. Sequenced sample: PBMCs. The receptors were gathered from a middle-aged man in good health and CMV-seropositive.

The chain links TRBV19 to TRBJ2-1, with D possibly matching TRBD2 (5 bases). Germline V lookup: CDR1 LNHDA, CDR2 SQIVND (reference sequence). This CDR3 comprises 15 residues. Trimming stripped 5 bases from V and 8 bases from J, with 19 bases between. CDR3 nucleotides: TGTGCCAGTAGTCCTCGCCAACGACTAAACGATGAGCAGTTCTTC. Translated: CASSPRQRLNDEQFF.

The chain carries TRBV9 and TRBJ1-1, with TRBD1 identical over 11 bases. Germline CDR1 SGDLS, CDR2 YYNGEE. V was pared by 4 bases and J by 6 bases, with 11 bases of the junction left unmatched. The CDR3 loop spans 16 amino acids. CDR3 nucleotide sequence: TGTGCCAGCAGCTTCGGACAGGGGGCGCCGGGAGCTGAAGCTTTCTTT. This sequence encodes CASSFGQGAPGAEAFF.

V is TRBV7-3 and J is TRBJ2-3, with a weak D call TRBD1 (5 bases). Deletions cut 5 bases from V and 6 bases from J, with 15 bases between. The germline gives CDR1 SGHTA, CDR2 FQGTGA. The CDR3 runs 14 residues. CDR3 residues: CASSPRGSVDTQYF. The CDR3 DNA is TGTGCCAGCAGCCCTAGGGGCTCGGTGGATACGCAGTATTTT.